The 8 T cell receptor beta chains presented below share a single source sample, sequenced in a study of blood T cell repertoires in COVID-19. Sequencing was performed with immunoSEQ multiplex PCR; in TCRdb, only in-frame clones are kept and a portion is missing. The sample lists hundreds of thousands of clones, roughly 82% occurring once. Sample: peripheral blood. These receptors originate from an elderly woman with COVID-19, enrolled during active disease.

The V call is TRBV21-1, the J call TRBJ1-1. TRBV21-1 is assigned pseudogene status. CDR3 length equals 16 residues. The DNA of the CDR3 is TGTGCCAGCAGCACCGGATGGGAGGCCATGAACACTGAAGCTTTCTTT. It encodes CASSTGWEAMNTEAFF.

This clone appeared a few times. This chain connects TRBV5-4 to TRBJ1-2, with a possible D match to TRBD1 (6 bases). Germline V gene lookup returns CDR1 SGHNT and CDR2 YYREEE (reference sequence). The CDR3 runs 13 residues. V dropped 4 bases and J dropped 0 bases, with 7 bases sitting between them. The DNA for the CDR3 is TGTGCCAGCAGCCGGGACACTAACTATGGCTACACCTTC. Residues: CASSRDTNYGYTF.

The chain uses TRBV28 and TRBJ2-3; tentatively, D is TRBD2 (6 bases). CDR1 and CDR2 (germline): MDHEN, SYDVKM. Trimming pared 5 bases from V and 0 bases from J, leaving 15 bases between. The CDR3 has 16 residues. CDR3 nucleotide sequence: TGTGCCAGCAGTCCGCGTGGTAGCGGTAGCACAGATACGCAGTATTTT. It codes for CASSPRGSGSTDTQYF.

The chain carries TRBV29-1 and TRBJ1-2, with 8 bases matching TRBD1. The CDR3 has 12 amino acids. Per germline, CDR1 SQVTM and CDR2 ANQGSEA. V shed 7 bases, J shed 4 bases, and the junction held 5 bases outside the gene matches. The CDR3 nucleotides are TGCAGCGCCCTTCAGGGGGCCTATGGCTACACCTTC. As protein: CSALQGAYGYTF.

The chain employs TRBV6-2 or TRBV6-3 and TRBJ1-5; 8 positions agree with TRBD1. V shed 5 bases, J shed 2 bases, and the junction held 5 bases outside the gene matches. The CDR3 loop spans 15 amino acids. CDR1 is MNHEY and CDR2 is SVGEGT in the germline V gene. The CDR3 loop reads CASSPGGLGNQPQHF. For the CDR3, the DNA is TGTGCCAGCAGTCCAGGGGGCTTAGGCAATCAGCCCCAGCATTTT.

The V gene is TRBV7-2, the J gene TRBJ1-2; 8 bases match TRBD1. The CDR3 covers 14 residues. V dropped 5 bases and J dropped 3; count of bases not matched to a gene: 5. Germline CDR1 reads SGHTA; CDR2 reads FQGNSA. The CDR3 sequence: CASSKDRVDYGYTF. In DNA, the CDR3 is TGTGCCAGCAGCAAGGACAGGGTTGACTATGGCTACACCTTC.

The genes are TRBV6-5 and TRBJ2-2; TRBD1 is a possible D gene (6 bases). V lost 7 bases to trimming and J lost 6 bases, with 12 bases between them. This CDR3 is built from 13 residues. Per germline, CDR1 MNHEY and CDR2 SVGAGI. This CDR3 is CASNKQGAGELFF. The CDR3 DNA reads TGTGCCAGCAATAAACAGGGAGCCGGGGAGCTGTTTTTT.

This chain joins TRBV4-1 and TRBJ2-3, with 8 bases matching TRBD2. CDR1 and CDR2 from the germline V gene are MGHRA and YSYEKL. The CDR3 extends over 18 amino acids. V lost 0 bases, J lost 2 bases, and 10 bases stayed unmatched. CDR3 coding DNA: TGCGCCAGCAGCCAAGAGCTCAAGGGGCGGGGGGCCACAGATACGCAGTATTTT. Translating gives CASSQELKGRGATDTQYF.